This T cell receptor (beta chain) was documented in a study of PD-L1 blockade in urothelial cancer. The study's findings and limits: Tumor-associated TCR clones expanded more in blood at 3 weeks in patients with durable benefit.

The method was immunoSEQ multiplex PCR; TCRdb's version includes in-frame clones alone and lacks a portion of them. The sample records about 40,000 clones, 70% to 90% being singletons. Time point reported: peripheral blood 6 weeks after treatment start. Disease in patients was locally advanced or metastatic urothelial carcinoma. A word on this clone: Its matching antigen is unknown.

The CDR3 totals 14 residues. Germline assignment: CDR1 MRHNA and CDR2 SNTAGT. V was clipped by 2 bases and J by 6 bases, with 11 bases between them. This sequence originates from a man between 65 and 80 years old with urothelial cancer. Specimen: PBMCs, collected around atezolizumab (anti-PD-L1) treatment. This chain connects TRBV6-4 to TRBJ2-1, with D possibly matching TRBD2 (5 bases). CDR3 loop: CASSDHGGGNEQFF. In nucleotides, the CDR3 is TGTGCCAGCAGTGACCACGGAGGAGGCAATGAGCAGTTCTTC.